What follows are 29 T cell receptor beta chains derived from one specimen sequenced in a study of blood T cell repertoires in COVID-19. The method was immunoSEQ multiplex PCR; TCRdb's version includes in-frame clones alone and lacks a portion of them. The data show about 35,000 clones, around 80% seen once. The sample consisted of peripheral blood. The receptors stem from a man older than 75 with active or convalescent COVID-19.

The genes are TRBV27 and TRBJ2-2, with a possible D match to TRBD1 (5 bases). Germline V gene lookup returns CDR1 MNHEY and CDR2 SMNVEV (reference sequence). V lost 7 bases and J lost 3, with 21 bases in between. The CDR3 sequence is 17 residues long. The CDR3 spells CASTLRPAGKYTGELFF. The CDR3, as DNA: TGTGCCAGCACCTTACGGCCGGCAGGGAAGTACACCGGGGAGCTGTTTTTT.

This rearrangement joins TRBV6-5 to TRBJ2-7, with 7 bases fitting TRBD2. Trimming at V came to 7 bases and at J to 2 bases, leaving 11 bases not matched to a gene. Germline CDR1 is MNHEY and CDR2 is SVGAGI. The CDR3 extends over 15 amino acids. CDR3 loop: CASNSGGGLPYEQYF. CDR3 nucleotide sequence: TGTGCCAGCAACTCGGGGGGAGGGTTGCCCTACGAGCAGTACTTC.

Details on this clone: The junction and the germline gene differ at one end; a read error may be behind it. Other DNA sequences in the sample encode the same CDR3. The chain joins TRBV5-6 to TRBJ2-7; 7 bases are shared with TRBD1. CDR1 is SGHDT and CDR2 is YYEEEE in the germline V gene. This CDR3 has 15 residues. In DNA, the CDR3 is TGTGCCAGCAGCCTCCGAGACAGGGTCTCCTACGAGCAATACTTC. Protein product: CASSLRDRVSYEQYF.

This sequence joins TRBV5-6 and TRBJ2-5, with 7 positions matching TRBD1. This CDR3 has 13 amino acids. CDR1 and CDR2 (germline): SGHDT, YYEEEE. Trimming removed 4 bases from V and 4 bases from J; junction bases left unmatched: 4. In DNA, the CDR3 is TGTGCCAGCAGCCGGCAGGGGGTAGAGACCCAGTACTTC. Its translation: CASSRQGVETQYF. Looking up the rest from reference TRBV5-6 and TRBJ2-5 gives the full variable domain: DAGVTQSPTHLIKTRGQQVTLRCSPKSGHDTVSWYQQALGQGPQFIFQYYEEEERQRGNFPDRFSGHQFPNYSSELNVNALLLGDSALYLCASSRQGVETQYFGPGTRLLVL.

This clone was recorded only once. The genes are TRBV9 and TRBJ2-3; D is possibly TRBD2 (6 bases). Germline V CDR1 and CDR2: SGDLS, YYNGEE. Between the trimmed V and J ends, which lost 2 bases and 2 bases, there was a span of 12 bases. The CDR3 has 15 residues. CDR3: CASSVDASVTDTQYF. The CDR3 coding sequence is TGTGCCAGCAGCGTTGATGCTAGCGTCACAGATACGCAGTATTTT.

The CDR3 protein is CASSTRLAGEQYF. For the CDR3, the DNA is TGTGCCAGTAGTACCAGACTAGCGGGCGAGCAGTACTTC. The chain links TRBV19 to TRBJ2-7, with 10 bases identical to TRBD2. V trimming: 4 bases; J trimming: 6 bases; junction bases outside the gene matches: 3. CDR1 is LNHDA, CDR2 SQIVND, per germline (reference sequence). CDR3 length: 13 residues.

The chain carries TRBV27 and TRBJ2-1, with D possibly matching TRBD2 (6 bases). CDR1 MNHEY and CDR2 SMNVEV come from the germline V gene (reference sequence). V gave up 3 bases and J gave up 13 bases, with 16 bases separating them. The CDR3 sequence is 13 residues long. In nucleotides, the CDR3 is TGTGCCAGCAGTTTGCGGGACCTAGCACCCCAGTTCTTC. This sequence encodes CASSLRDLAPQFF.

V and J are TRBV19 and TRBJ1-2; maybe TRBD1 (5 bases). This CDR3 is built from 12 residues. Trimming removed 7 bases from V and 3 bases from J, with 9 bases in between. Per germline, CDR1 LNHDA and CDR2 SQIVND (reference sequence). CDR3 coding DNA: TGTGCCAGTAACGGGGGAGACTATGGCTACACCTTC. It encodes CASNGGDYGYTF.

The chain recombines TRBV6-6 with TRBJ1-6; unclear D gene. Trimming shortened V by 2 bases and J by 8 bases, and 10 bases separated the two germline ends. Germline V gives CDR1 MNHNY, CDR2 SVGAGI (reference sequence). There are 14 residues in the CDR3. CDR3 bases: TGTGCCAGCAGTTACGAGATGAGGGATTCACCCCTCCACTTT. It translates to CASSYEMRDSPLHF.

The chain uses TRBV5-4 and TRBJ2-1; D is unclear. The CDR3 length is 13 residues. The V end lost 0 bases, the J end lost 7 bases, and 8 bases lay between the germline ends. CDR1 and CDR2 (germline): SGHNT, YYREEE (reference sequence). The CDR3 DNA is TGTGCCAGCAGCTTGGGACTTTTTAATGAGCAGTTCTTC. It yields the protein CASSLGLFNEQFF.

By sample share, this clone is medium-sized. V and J are TRBV7-6 and TRBJ2-2, with 8 bases lining up with TRBD1. The CDR3 spans 15 residues. V dropped 7 bases and J dropped 6; count of bases not matched to a gene: 10. Germline lookup yields CDR1 SGHVS and CDR2 FNYEAQ. The DNA for the CDR3 is TGTGCCAGCACCCTTGACAGGGGATTATCCGGGGAGCTGTTTTTT. Its translation: CASTLDRGLSGELFF.

The rearrangement joins TRBV7-9 to TRBJ2-1, with 14 bases identical to TRBD2. After removal of 4 bases from V and 9 bases from J, the junction contained 8 bases not matched to a gene. Germline-derived CDR1 and CDR2 are SEHNR and FQNEAQ (reference sequence). This CDR3 is 16 amino acids long. The CDR3 loop reads CASSSPGTSGRGEQFF. In DNA, the CDR3 is TGTGCCAGCAGCTCGCCCGGGACTAGCGGGAGAGGTGAGCAGTTCTTC. The full variable domain, in which reference TRBV7-9 and TRBJ2-1 provide the parts outside the CDR3, is DTGVSQNPRHKITKRGQNVTFRCDPISEHNRLYWYRQTLGQGPEFLTYFQNEAQLEKSRLLSDRFSAERPKGSFSTLEIQRTEQGDSAMYLCASSSPGTSGRGEQFFGPGTRLTVL.

The rearrangement joins TRBV19 to TRBJ2-5; 9 bases match TRBD2. The V segment lost 1 base and the J segment 7 bases; nucleotides outside the gene matches: 10. This CDR3 contains 16 residues. The germline gives CDR1 LNHDA, CDR2 SQIVND (reference sequence). The chain's CDR3 is CASSIAGREGLGTQYF. In DNA form, the CDR3 reads TGTGCCAGTAGTATAGCGGGGCGGGAGGGCCTCGGGACCCAGTACTTC.

V and J are TRBV2 and TRBJ2-7; the D is unclear. This CDR3 is 13 amino acids long. From germline, CDR1 is SNHLY and CDR2 FYNNEI. V lost 4 bases and J 0 bases, leaving 7 bases between the germline ends. The CDR3 loop is CASSGLFSYEQYF. The CDR3, as DNA: TGTGCCAGCAGTGGTCTCTTCTCCTACGAGCAGTACTTC.

For the CDR3, the DNA is TGTGCCAGCACCCGGCGAGGGACAGGGGATTGGACCCAGTACTTC. This codes for CASTRRGTGDWTQYF. This chain connects TRBV28 to TRBJ2-5, with TRBD1 identical over 10 bases. The V segment lost 7 bases and the J segment 7 bases; nucleotides outside the gene matches: 12. The CDR3 spans 15 residues. Germline CDR1 MDHEN, CDR2 SYDVKM.

This clone was counted a few times. V is TRBV7-9 and J is TRBJ2-1, with D possibly being TRBD2 (6 bases). V was pared by 3 bases and J by 5 bases, with 17 bases between. Germline values: CDR1 SEHNR, CDR2 FQNEAQ (reference sequence). The CDR3 has 16 residues. This CDR3 is CASSFGSAGLNNEQFF. The DNA of the CDR3 is TGTGCCAGCAGCTTTGGGTCAGCGGGCCTCAACAATGAGCAGTTCTTC. Drawing the rest from reference TRBV7-9 and TRBJ2-1, the complete variable domain is DTGVSQNPRHKITKRGQNVTFRCDPISEHNRLYWYRQTLGQGPEFLTYFQNEAQLEKSRLLSDRFSAERPKGSFSTLEIQRTEQGDSAMYLCASSFGSAGLNNEQFFGPGTRLTVL.

J is TRBJ1-5 and V is TRBV7-5; the table's D call TRBD1 went unverified against the DNA. TRBV7-5 is a pseudogene locus. The CDR3 spans 15 residues. For the CDR3, the DNA is TGTGCCAGAAGCTCGCGACAGCATAGCAATCAGCCCCAGCATTTT. It codes for CARSSRQHSNQPQHF.

This clone showed up just a few times. The genes are TRBV4-2 and TRBJ2-1, with TRBD2 matching over 10 bases. Trimming removed 6 bases from V and 7 bases from J; junction bases left unmatched: 9. Germline values: CDR1 LGHNA, CDR2 YNFKEQ. The CDR3 is 15 amino acids. CDR3 protein: CASRLAGERANEQFF. CDR3 sequence (DNA): TGTGCCAGCAGGCTAGCGGGGGAGCGGGCGAATGAGCAGTTCTTC.

The CDR3 bases are TGTGCCAGCAGTTTTACTAGCGAGGAAAGCGAGCAGTTCTTC. Translated, it gives CASSFTSEESEQFF. The J gene is TRBJ2-1, the V gene TRBV28; TRBD2 agrees at 7 bases. CDR1 is MDHEN and CDR2 is SYDVKM in the germline V gene. The CDR3 runs to 14 residues. V gave up 3 bases and J gave up 10 bases; unmatched junction bases: 9.

The V gene is TRBV19, the J gene TRBJ2-1; 10 bases are a match to TRBD2. Losses at the gene ends were 7 bases for V and 2 bases for J; bases not matched to a gene: 5. The CDR3 spans 15 residues. From germline, CDR1 is LNHDA and CDR2 SQIVND (reference sequence). The CDR3 is CASTQLAGPYNEQFF. The CDR3 DNA sequence: TGTGCCAGTACCCAACTAGCGGGACCCTACAATGAGCAGTTCTTC.

The sample holds one count of this clone. The chain employs TRBV23-1 and TRBJ1-5; no definite D call. TRBV23-1 is known as an ORF, though its function is uncertain. This CDR3 comprises 19 residues. V lost 2 bases, J lost 0 bases, and 20 bases lay in between. The CDR3 DNA reads as TGCGCCAGCAGTCAACCGGTGACGGTTCCTAGATATAGCAATCAGCCCCAGCATTTT. It yields the protein CASSQPVTVPRYSNQPQHF.

This rearrangement joins TRBV28 to TRBJ2-1; 10 positions match TRBD2. The CDR3 loop spans 15 amino acids. Germline V lookup: CDR1 MDHEN, CDR2 SYDVKM. V was clipped by 7 bases and J by 2 bases; unmatched bases: 5. CDR3 loop: CASTWTSGPYNEQFF. CDR3 nucleotides: TGTGCCAGCACCTGGACTAGCGGACCCTACAATGAGCAGTTCTTC. The whole variable domain, remainder taken from reference TRBV28 and TRBJ2-1, is DVKVTQSSRYLVKRTGEKVFLECVQDMDHENMFWYRQDPGLGLRLIYFSYDVKMKEKGDIPEGYSVSREKKERFSLILESASTNQTSMYLCASTWTSGPYNEQFFGPGTRLTVL.

The chain recombines TRBV5-4 with TRBJ2-5; TRBD1 might be the D (6 bases). This CDR3 is 14 amino acids long. Per the germline V gene, CDR1 is SGHNT and CDR2 is YYREEE (reference sequence). V was cut by 5 bases and J by 4 bases, with 15 bases left in between. CDR3 residues: CASSTQGSSETQYF. CDR3 coding DNA: TGTGCCAGCAGTACACAGGGAAGTTCAGAGACCCAGTACTTC.

The chain couples TRBV2 to TRBJ2-7; D gene uncertain. This CDR3 is built from 12 residues. Trimming left V 7 bases short and J 3 bases short, with 10 bases between. The germline V gene has CDR1 SNHLY and CDR2 FYNNEI. The CDR3: CASNVANYEQYF. For the CDR3, the DNA is TGTGCCAGCAATGTAGCCAACTACGAGCAGTACTTC.

CDR3 amino acids: CSVDRGLGTEAFF. For the CDR3, the DNA is TGCAGCGTTGACAGGGGGCTGGGGACTGAAGCTTTCTTT. J is TRBJ1-1 and V is TRBV29-1; 8 bases line up with TRBD1. The V segment lost 3 bases and the J segment 5 bases; nucleotides outside the gene matches: 5. This CDR3 has 13 residues. Germline CDR1 SQVTM, CDR2 ANQGSEA.

The CDR3 sequence: CASSQDPGTGTYEQYF. The CDR3 coding sequence is TGCGCCAGCAGCCAAGACCCCGGGACAGGGACCTACGAGCAGTACTTC. V usage is TRBV4-3 and J usage is TRBJ2-7, with 9 bases aligning to TRBD1. Germline V gene sequence: CDR1 LGHNA, CDR2 YSLEER. V trimming: 0 bases; J trimming: 2 bases; junction bases outside the gene matches: 5. CDR3 length equals 16 residues.

This sequence joins TRBV11-3 and TRBJ2-7; 8 positions agree with TRBD1. V shed 2 bases, J shed 7 bases, and the junction held 7 bases outside the gene matches. This CDR3 comprises 14 residues. CDR1 is SGHNT and CDR2 is YENEEA in the germline V gene. CDR3 bases: TGTGCCAGCAGCTTATTTACCGGACAGGGAGAGCAGTACTTC. Its protein product is CASSLFTGQGEQYF.

The chain combines TRBV28 with TRBJ2-3, with D possibly being TRBD1 (6 bases). Germline-derived CDR1 and CDR2 are MDHEN and SYDVKM. The V end lost 5 bases, the J end lost 2 bases, and 11 bases lay between the germline ends. CDR3 length equals 14 residues. The CDR3 DNA reads TGTGCCAGCAGTGTACAGGGATACACAGATACGCAGTATTTT. Translation gives CASSVQGYTDTQYF.

The chain carries TRBV7-9 and TRBJ1-4, with 7 nucleotides matching TRBD1. The CDR3 contains 16 residues. Germline CDR1 and CDR2: SEHNR and FQNEAQ (reference sequence). The trim removed 5 bases at V and 6 bases at J, leaving 12 bases unmatched. CDR3: CASSLGQNYYYEKLFF. For the CDR3, the DNA is TGTGCCAGCAGCCTGGGACAGAACTACTACTATGAAAAACTGTTTTTT.